The 20 T cell receptor beta chains presented below share a single source sample, sequenced in a study of somatic mutations in cytotoxic T cells in rheumatoid arthritis (dated by TCRdb to about 2017). Preparation of the library involved the immunoSEQ multiplex PCR assay. This is the immuneACCESS table as TCRdb keeps it, with only in-frame sequences that have V and J called. A part of the clones is gone; compared with another copy, unresolved V genes explain less than half, and the rest is unexplained. For this sample there are about 14,000 clones; 82% appear just once. The top ten hold around 30% of the sample. The sample comprised CD8+ T cells sorted from blood. These receptors were collected from an adult with rheumatoid arthritis.

The chain has TRBV28 and TRBJ2-3, with a weak D call TRBD1 (6 bases). The germline V gene encodes CDR1 MDHEN and CDR2 SYDVKM. The germline V and J ends were trimmed by 5 bases and 1 base, with 22 bases remaining between them. There are 18 residues in the CDR3. The CDR3 region has the DNA TGTGCCAGCAGTCCATCCCAGATGGGGGCACTGGGCACAGATACGCAGTATTTT. Protein: CASSPSQMGALGTDTQYF.

The chain has TRBV19 and TRBJ2-3, with 9 nucleotides matching TRBD1. The CDR3 has 17 residues. Germline CDR1 is LNHDA and CDR2 is SQIVND (reference sequence). The J segment lost 4 bases and the V segment lost 3 bases, leaving 11 bases of the junction unmatched. The DNA of the CDR3 is TGTGCCAGTAGTATCACCGGGACAGGGTTAAGGTCAGATACGCAGTATTTT. Translating gives CASSITGTGLRSDTQYF.

The gene calls are TRBV30 and TRBJ2-7, with 8 bases that match TRBD2. This CDR3 has 16 residues. Germline assignment: CDR1 GTSNPN and CDR2 SVGIG (reference sequence). V was clipped by 0 bases and J by 2 bases; unmatched bases: 9. The CDR3 DNA follows: TGTGCCTGGAGTGTACGGCTGCTAGCGGGCCCCTACGAGCAGTACTTC. Translation gives CAWSVRLLAGPYEQYF.

V is TRBV9 and J is TRBJ2-1; 12 positions agree with TRBD2. The length of the CDR3 is 15 residues. V lost 4 bases, J lost 9 bases, and 8 bases stayed unmatched. CDR1 and CDR2 (germline): SGDLS, YYNGEE. The CDR3 bases are TGTGCCAGCAGCCGTGTAGGGACTAGCGGGCCTGAGCAGTTCTTC. Its translation: CASSRVGTSGPEQFF. The full variable domain, with the rest looked up from reference TRBV9 and TRBJ2-1, is DSGVTQTPKHLITATGQRVTLRCSPRSGDLSVYWYQQSLDQGLQFLIQYYNGEERAKGNILERFSAQQFPDLHSELNLSSLELGDSALYFCASSRVGTSGPEQFFGPGTRLTVL.

The chain joins TRBV28 to TRBJ1-5; D not resolved. Germline CDR1 MDHEN, CDR2 SYDVKM. V was trimmed by 6 bases and J by 3 bases, leaving 12 bases between them. The CDR3 sequence is 14 residues long. CDR3 amino acids: CASRRLLDNQPQHF. The CDR3 DNA sequence: TGTGCCAGCAGGAGACTGTTAGACAATCAGCCCCAGCATTTT.

Sample share makes this clone medium-sized. V is TRBV11-2 and J is TRBJ1-1; D is ambiguous. The CDR3 consists of 16 residues. From germline, CDR1 is SGHAT and CDR2 FQNNGV. Trimming removed 4 bases from V and 3 bases from J, with 18 bases in between. CDR3 in DNA: TGTGCCAGCAGCTACGGCACTTCTGACACGTACACTGAAGCTTTCTTT. This encodes CASSYGTSDTYTEAFF. Drawing the rest from reference TRBV11-2 and TRBJ1-1, the complete variable domain is EAGVAQSPRYKIIEKRQSVAFWCNPISGHATLYWYQQILGQGPKLLIQFQNNGVVDDSQLPKDRFSAERLKGVDSTLKIQPAKLEDSAVYLCASSYGTSDTYTEAFFGQGTRLTVV.

The V and J genes are TRBV9 and TRBJ2-7, with 9 positions matching TRBD2. Germline CDR1 and CDR2: SGDLS and YYNGEE. The CDR3 loop spans 16 amino acids. Trimming cost V 2 bases and J 0 bases; bases outside gene matches: 6. CDR3 amino acids: CASSVAGGSSSYEQYF. Here the CDR3 DNA reads TGTGCCAGCAGCGTCGCGGGGGGGAGCAGCTCCTACGAGCAGTACTTC.

V and J are TRBV4-1 and TRBJ2-5, with D perhaps matching TRBD1 (5 bases). CDR3 length equals 18 residues. The V gene's germline CDR1 is MGHRA and CDR2 YSYEKL. The germline V and J ends were trimmed by 0 bases and 1 base, with 18 bases remaining between them. The CDR3 reads CASSQEMVARVFQETQYF. In DNA, the CDR3 is TGCGCCAGCAGCCAAGAAATGGTTGCCAGGGTGTTCCAAGAGACCCAGTACTTC.

The CDR3 spells CASSWIDRGREDEQYF. In DNA form, the CDR3 reads TGCGCCAGCAGCTGGATCGACAGGGGGCGGGAGGACGAGCAGTACTTC. V gene TRBV5-1 combines with J gene TRBJ2-7; 10 nucleotides agree with TRBD1. The CDR3 is 16 amino acids. Per germline, CDR1 SGHRS and CDR2 YFSETQ. The V gene end was trimmed by 3 bases and the J gene end by 5 bases; junction bases not matched to a gene: 11.

This chain uses TRBV7-3 with TRBJ2-5; no definite D call. Trimming took off 0 bases at V and 5 bases at J, with 16 bases between the two ends. The CDR3 runs 16 residues. The germline gives CDR1 SGHTA, CDR2 FQGTGA. CDR3 nucleotide sequence: TGTGCCAGCAGCTTAACGCAACACGAGATGGAGGAGACCCAGTACTTC. Its translation: CASSLTQHEMEETQYF.

The chain employs TRBV19 and TRBJ1-1; 8 nucleotides agree with TRBD1. With V trimmed by 7 bases and J by 1 base, 2 bases remained unmatched. The CDR3 loop spans 13 amino acids. Germline V CDR1 and CDR2: LNHDA, SQIVND (reference sequence). The CDR3 is CASNTGGNTEAFF. The DNA of the CDR3 is TGTGCCAGTAATACAGGGGGGAACACTGAAGCTTTCTTT. Supplemented by reference TRBV19 and TRBJ1-1, the full variable domain reads DGGITQSPKYLFRKEGQNVTLSCEQNLNHDAMYWYRQDPGQGLRLIYYSQIVNDFQKGDIAEGYSVSREKKESFPLTVTSAQKNPTAFYLCASNTGGNTEAFFGQGTRLTVV.

J is TRBJ1-1 and V is TRBV29-1; D is perhaps TRBD1 (6 bases). The CDR3 sequence is 12 residues long. V dropped 7 bases and J dropped 1 base, with 10 bases sitting between them. Germline CDR1 reads SQVTM; CDR2 reads ANQGSEA. The CDR3 is CSGTGTNTEAFF. Here the CDR3 DNA reads TGCAGCGGAACAGGGACGAACACTGAAGCTTTCTTT.

The chain recombines TRBV28 with TRBJ2-1; 8 bases fit TRBD1. The CDR3 has 16 residues. V lost 6 bases, J lost 4 bases, and 11 bases stayed unmatched. CDR1 MDHEN and CDR2 SYDVKM come from the germline V gene. The CDR3 DNA reads TGTGCCAGCAGCCCCACCGGGACAGGCCGATACAATGAGCAGTTCTTC. Amino acids: CASSPTGTGRYNEQFF.

The chain couples TRBV28 to TRBJ2-2; no clear D. Trimming shortened V by 5 bases and J by 4 bases, and 11 bases separated the two germline ends. The CDR3 extends over 14 amino acids. CDR1 and CDR2 (germline): MDHEN, SYDVKM. CDR3 in DNA: TGTGCCAGCAGTCCCCTCCGAACCACCGGGGAGCTGTTTTTT. This gives the protein CASSPLRTTGELFF.

CDR3 sequence: CASSPLRGGRTYEQYF. The CDR3 DNA is TGTGCCAGCAGCCCCTTAAGGGGGGGAAGAACCTACGAGCAGTACTTC. The chain combines TRBV7-9 with TRBJ2-7; TRBD2 might be the D (7 bases). The CDR3 runs 16 residues. Germline V gene sequence: CDR1 SEHNR, CDR2 FQNEAQ (reference sequence). The germline V and J ends were trimmed by 5 bases and 2 bases, with 19 bases remaining between them.

The V and J genes are TRBV16 and TRBJ2-7; 7 nucleotides match TRBD1. The CDR3 sequence is 12 residues long. The germline gives CDR1 KGHSY, CDR2 FQNENV. Unmatched junction bases numbered 4, after V lost 6 bases and J lost 5 bases. The CDR3: CASSRQGNEQYF. The CDR3 region has the DNA TGTGCCAGCAGTCGACAGGGTAACGAGCAGTACTTC.

This chain connects TRBV27 to TRBJ2-7; no clear D gene. The CDR3 length is 14 residues. Germline CDR1 reads MNHEY; CDR2 reads SMNVEV (reference sequence). V was trimmed by 3 bases and J by 5 bases, leaving 14 bases between them. The CDR3 loop reads CASSFDPLGDEQYF. CDR3 bases: TGTGCCAGCAGTTTCGACCCCCTTGGGGACGAGCAGTACTTC.

The V call is TRBV27, the J call TRBJ2-5; tentatively, D is TRBD2 (7 bases). The CDR3 loop spans 15 amino acids. V lost 7 bases, J lost 4 bases, and 19 bases lay in between. CDR1 is MNHEY and CDR2 is SMNVEV in the germline V gene (reference sequence). This CDR3 reads CASTVGGREGETQYF. The CDR3 DNA reads TGTGCCAGCACAGTCGGGGGGCGAGAGGGAGAGACCCAGTACTTC.

The rearrangement joins TRBV11-2 to TRBJ2-3, with D possibly TRBD2 on 5 matching bases. The CDR3 covers 12 residues. CDR1 is SGHAT, CDR2 FQNNGV, per germline. Trimming removed 6 bases from V and 8 bases from J, with 12 bases in between. CDR3 region: CASRSLEGTQYF. The CDR3, as DNA: TGTGCCAGCAGATCTCTAGAGGGTACGCAGTATTTT.

The CDR3 is CASSPKQQGRKEKLFF. In nucleotides, the CDR3 is TGTGCCAGCTCACCCAAACAACAGGGACGAAAAGAAAAACTGTTTTTT. V gene TRBV18 combines with J gene TRBJ1-4; a possible D gene is TRBD1 (6 bases). Trimming shortened V by 3 bases and J by 8 bases, and 19 bases separated the two germline ends. Germline V gene sequence: CDR1 KGHSH, CDR2 LQKENI. This CDR3 region has 16 residues.